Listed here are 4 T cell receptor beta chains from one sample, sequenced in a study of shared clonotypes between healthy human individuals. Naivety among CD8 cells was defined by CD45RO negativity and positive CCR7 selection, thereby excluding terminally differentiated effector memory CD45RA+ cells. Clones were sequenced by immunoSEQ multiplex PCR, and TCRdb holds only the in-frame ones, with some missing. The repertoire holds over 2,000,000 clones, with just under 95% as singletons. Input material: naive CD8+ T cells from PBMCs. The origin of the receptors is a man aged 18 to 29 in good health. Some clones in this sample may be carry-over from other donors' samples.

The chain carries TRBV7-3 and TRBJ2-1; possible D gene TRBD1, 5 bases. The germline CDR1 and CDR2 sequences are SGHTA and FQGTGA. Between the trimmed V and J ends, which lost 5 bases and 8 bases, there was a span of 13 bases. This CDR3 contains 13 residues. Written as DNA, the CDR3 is TGTGCCAGCAGCCCCGGGTGGGGCGATGAGCAGTTCTTC. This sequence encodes CASSPGWGDEQFF.

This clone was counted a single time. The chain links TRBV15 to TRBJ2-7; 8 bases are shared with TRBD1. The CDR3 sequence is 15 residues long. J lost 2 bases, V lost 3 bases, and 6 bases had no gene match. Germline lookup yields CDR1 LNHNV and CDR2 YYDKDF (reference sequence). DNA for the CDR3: TGTGCCACCAGCAGGGACAGGGTAATTCCCTACGAGCAGTACTTC. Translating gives CATSRDRVIPYEQYF.

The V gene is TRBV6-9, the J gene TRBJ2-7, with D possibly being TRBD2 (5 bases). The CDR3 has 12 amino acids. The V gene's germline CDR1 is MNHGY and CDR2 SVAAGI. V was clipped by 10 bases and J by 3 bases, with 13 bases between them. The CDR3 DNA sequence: TGTGCCACCCCTTCTGGGAGCTACGAGCAGTACTTC. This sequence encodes CATPSGSYEQYF.

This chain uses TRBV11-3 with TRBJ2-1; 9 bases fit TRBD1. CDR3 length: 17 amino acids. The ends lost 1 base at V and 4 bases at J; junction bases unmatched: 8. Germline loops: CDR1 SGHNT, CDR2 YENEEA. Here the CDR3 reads CASSLGEGQGLYNEQFF. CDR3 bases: TGTGCCAGCAGCTTAGGCGAGGGACAGGGATTATACAATGAGCAGTTCTTC.